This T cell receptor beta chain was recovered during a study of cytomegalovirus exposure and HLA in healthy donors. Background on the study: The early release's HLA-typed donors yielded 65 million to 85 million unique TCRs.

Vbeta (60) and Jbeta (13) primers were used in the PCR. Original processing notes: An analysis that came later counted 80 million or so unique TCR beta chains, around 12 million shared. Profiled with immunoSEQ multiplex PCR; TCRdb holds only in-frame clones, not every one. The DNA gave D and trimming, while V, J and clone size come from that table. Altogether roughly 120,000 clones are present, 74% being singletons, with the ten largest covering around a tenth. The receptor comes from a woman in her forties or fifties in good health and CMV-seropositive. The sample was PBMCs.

This chain's CDR3 is CASRGGTANEKLFF. CDR3 bases: TGTGCCAGCAGAGGGGGTACGGCTAATGAAAAACTGTTTTTT. The chain uses TRBV28 and TRBJ1-4, with a possible D match to TRBD1 (6 bases). The CDR3 covers 14 residues. V was clipped by 6 bases and J by 3 bases, with 11 bases between them. The germline V gene encodes CDR1 MDHEN and CDR2 SYDVKM.